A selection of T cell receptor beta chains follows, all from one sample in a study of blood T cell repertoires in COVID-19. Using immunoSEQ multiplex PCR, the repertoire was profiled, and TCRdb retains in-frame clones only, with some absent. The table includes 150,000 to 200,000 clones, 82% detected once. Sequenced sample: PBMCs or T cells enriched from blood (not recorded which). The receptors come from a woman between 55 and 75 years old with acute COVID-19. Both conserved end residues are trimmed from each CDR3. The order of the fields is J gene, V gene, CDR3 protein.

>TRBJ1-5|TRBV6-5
ASSYSGAGVGQPQH
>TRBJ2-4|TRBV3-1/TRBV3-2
ASSQQGTDIQY
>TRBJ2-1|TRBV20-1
SASTGGDYNEQF
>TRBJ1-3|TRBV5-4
ASSFGTLNSGNTIY
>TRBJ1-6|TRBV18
ASSPRDIFSYNSPLH
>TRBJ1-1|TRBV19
ASSIFRPGTEAF
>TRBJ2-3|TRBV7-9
ASSSQDTQY
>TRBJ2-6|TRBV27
ASRPTGSGANVLT
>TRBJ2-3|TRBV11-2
ASRGTGTDTQY
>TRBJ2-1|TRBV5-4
ASSLLNQQNYYNEQF
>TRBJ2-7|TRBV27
ASRWTGVSEQY
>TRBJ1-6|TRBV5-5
ASSPLSDNSPLH
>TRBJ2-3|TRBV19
ATRLAGTDTQY
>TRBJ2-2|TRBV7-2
ASSALRVTNTGELF
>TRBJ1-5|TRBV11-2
ASSPEGNQPQH
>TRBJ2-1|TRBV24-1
ATNMWGGNEQF
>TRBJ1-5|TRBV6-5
ASSYVGASNQPQH
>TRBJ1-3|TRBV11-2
AGGTAGNTIY
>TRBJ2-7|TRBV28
ATHEALPSEQY
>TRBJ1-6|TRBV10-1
ASSATGPNSPLH
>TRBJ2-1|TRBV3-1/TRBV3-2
ASSQEEAGGNEQF
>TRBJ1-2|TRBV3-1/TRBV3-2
ASSHFPAGGRDGYT
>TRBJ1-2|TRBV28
ASTPGGVGHGYT
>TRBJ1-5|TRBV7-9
ASSRDSSNQPQH
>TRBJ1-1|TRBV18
ASSPAGSPEAF
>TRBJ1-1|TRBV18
ASSTATGSEAF
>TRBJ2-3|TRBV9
ASSALPGTGGWDTQY
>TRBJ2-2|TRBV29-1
SVGTSGNTGELF
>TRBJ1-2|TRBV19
ASRLQGLGYGYT
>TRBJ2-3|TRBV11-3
ASSFGRGTDTQY
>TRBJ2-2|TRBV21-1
ASSKRGGTGELF
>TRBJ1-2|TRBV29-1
TYRVTNYGYT
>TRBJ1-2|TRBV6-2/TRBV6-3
ASSYGSPRVYGYT
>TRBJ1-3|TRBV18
ASSPRGSSGNTIY
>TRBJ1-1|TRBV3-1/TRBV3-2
ASSRRQGWVEAF
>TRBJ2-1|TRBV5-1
ASSLTTLTQASPQKF
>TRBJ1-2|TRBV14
ASSLRVGINGYT
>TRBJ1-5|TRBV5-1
ASSSGFDPNQPQH
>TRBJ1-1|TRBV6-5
ASSRAQEGTEAF
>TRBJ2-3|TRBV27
ASSRQVADTQY
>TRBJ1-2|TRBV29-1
SVLPPRTGADGYT
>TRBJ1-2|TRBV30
AWSVVSFRQGHGYT
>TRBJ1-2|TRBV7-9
ASSLSGQNYGYT
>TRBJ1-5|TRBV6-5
ASRPDRVQPQH
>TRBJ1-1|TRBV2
PGRGLNTEAF
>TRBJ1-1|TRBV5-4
AVTGQAGHTEAF
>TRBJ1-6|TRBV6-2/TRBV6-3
ASSFTLTGESSYNSPLH
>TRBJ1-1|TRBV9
ASSKLQGDTEAF
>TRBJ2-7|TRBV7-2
ASSLGFGQFYEQY